This TCR beta chain was sequenced during a study of cytomegalovirus exposure and HLA in healthy donors. General study results and limits: Presence/absence analyses assumed roughly uniform sequencing depth across donors, which may not hold. Relative to the approximately 680-donor mean, N-insertions were reportedly fewer in an Asian-associated ancestry cluster in a later analysis. The study had only CMV serostatus as immune exposure information.

60 Vbeta and 13 Jbeta primers were used in PCR. Sequencing was performed with immunoSEQ multiplex PCR; in TCRdb, only in-frame clones are kept and a portion is missing. Of fewer than 200,000 clones in the sample, 9.5% to 15% were seen once. V lost 4 bases to trimming and J lost 8 bases; unmatched junction nucleotides: 15. The CDR3 is 17 amino acids. Notes on this clone: Its antigen is not identified.

This TCR derives from a man in his forties or fifties in good health and CMV-seropositive. The sequencing input was PBMCs. The chain joins TRBV5-3 to TRBJ1-6; 7 nucleotides align to TRBD1. TRBV5-3 is an open reading frame whose function is uncertain. CDR3 residues: CARSRINRGIGDSPLHF. The CDR3 DNA follows: TGTGCCAGAAGCCGAATTAACAGGGGAATAGGAGATTCACCCCTCCACTTT.